These 22 T cell receptor beta chains share one sample of origin, sequenced in a study of shared clonotypes between healthy human individuals (dated by TCRdb to between 2020 and 2021). For the CD8 naive samples, CD45RO-negative cells were positively selected for CCR7, yielding a CD45RA+CCR7+ population from which TemRA cells were excluded. The method behind the library was the immunoSEQ multiplex PCR assay. This is the immuneACCESS table as TCRdb keeps it, with only in-frame sequences that have V and J called. A part of the clones is gone; compared with another copy, unresolved V genes explain less than half, and the rest is unexplained. The sample table shows about 2 million clones, and roughly 94% are seen once. More than 0.95% of the sample is taken by the ten largest. Sequencing was carried out using naive CD8+ T cells sorted from blood. The sample's cell subset or site label is to be understood as: CD45RA+CCR7+. These receptors originate from a man aged 18 to 30 in good health.

The chain combines TRBV4-3 with TRBJ2-5; no clear D. Deletions cut 1 base from V and 4 bases from J, with 16 bases between. Germline V gene data show CDR1 as LGHNA and CDR2 as YSLEER. This CDR3 spans 16 amino acids. The chain's CDR3 is CASSQGSRVGLETQYF. The DNA of the CDR3 is TGCGCCAGCAGCCAAGGTAGCAGAGTTGGGTTAGAGACCCAGTACTTC.

The chain has TRBV6-6 and TRBJ2-1, with D possibly TRBD1 on 5 matching bases. This CDR3 has 12 amino acids. Germline assignment: CDR1 MNHNY and CDR2 SVGAGI (reference sequence). Trimming removed 4 bases from V and 7 bases from J, with 8 bases in between. CDR3 coding DNA: TGTGCCAGCAGTTGGAACAGGAATGAGCAGTTCTTC. Translated, it gives CASSWNRNEQFF.

The genes are TRBV7-9 and TRBJ1-2; D is undetermined. The length of the CDR3 is 13 residues. CDR1 is SEHNR, CDR2 FQNEAQ, per germline (reference sequence). The germline V and J ends were trimmed by 5 bases and 3 bases, with 10 bases remaining between them. CDR3 region: CASSQTDDYGYTF. The DNA of the CDR3 is TGTGCCAGCAGCCAGACCGACGACTATGGCTACACCTTC.

The rearrangement links TRBV27 to TRBJ2-1; 8 bases match TRBD2. The CDR3 runs to 16 residues. Germline V gene sequence: CDR1 MNHEY, CDR2 SMNVEV (reference sequence). J gave up 3 bases and V 2 bases, and 6 bases lay outside the gene matches. CDR3 sequence: CASSLVGRGLYNEQFF. The DNA of the CDR3 is TGTGCCAGCAGTTTAGTCGGGAGGGGACTCTACAATGAGCAGTTCTTC.

This chain uses TRBV13 with TRBJ2-1; 9 nucleotides align to TRBD2. CDR1 and CDR2 (germline): PRHDT, FYEKMQ (reference sequence). The trim removed 2 bases at V and 7 bases at J, leaving 6 bases unmatched. The CDR3 extends over 15 amino acids. CDR3 in amino acids: CASSLRASGKNEQFF. CDR3 nucleotide sequence: TGTGCCAGCAGCTTACGAGCTAGCGGGAAGAATGAGCAGTTCTTC.

This sequence joins TRBV6-5 and TRBJ1-2, with TRBD1 matching over 9 bases. CDR1 and CDR2 from the germline V gene are MNHEY and SVGAGI. The V and J ends lost 6 bases and 8 bases, in that order; junction bases with no gene match: 7. This CDR3 region has 13 residues. The CDR3 DNA sequence: TGTGCCAGCAGACCGGGACAGGGAGGAGGCTACACCTTC. Its translation is CASRPGQGGGYTF.

The rearrangement links TRBV11-3 to TRBJ2-2; tentatively, D is TRBD1 (6 bases). V was clipped by 4 bases and J by 1 base, with 10 bases between them. Germline assignment: CDR1 SGHNT and CDR2 YENEEA. The CDR3 extends over 15 amino acids. CDR3 in amino acids: CASSSDSGNTGELFF. DNA of the CDR3: TGTGCCAGCAGCTCGGACAGCGGGAACACCGGGGAGCTGTTTTTT.

The chain is built from TRBV18 and TRBJ2-1, with 9 bases identical to TRBD2. Trimming cost V 3 bases and J 8 bases; bases outside gene matches: 5. The CDR3 is made up of 14 amino acids. Germline CDR1 reads KGHSH; CDR2 reads LQKENI. The CDR3 DNA reads TGTGCCAGCTCACCGGGAAGCGGGGGGCATGAGCAGTTCTTC. Amino acids: CASSPGSGGHEQFF.

The chain combines TRBV25-1 with TRBJ2-5; TRBD2 might be the D (6 bases). Trimming took off 4 bases at V and 9 bases at J, with 9 bases between the two ends. Per germline, CDR1 MGHDK and CDR2 SYGVNS. The CDR3 runs 11 residues. The CDR3 region has the DNA TGTGCCAGCAGTGGCTGGGACTCCCAGTACTTC. Translated, it gives CASSGWDSQYF.

The chain carries TRBV21-1 and TRBJ2-7; the D segment call TRBD1 is taken from the table without a DNA check. TRBV21-1 is listed as a pseudogene. The CDR3 spans 17 residues. For the CDR3, the DNA is TGTGCCAGCAGCAAACATCAGGGCCCCAATGCTGACTACGAGCAGTACTTC. Translation: CASSKHQGPNADYEQYF.

This sequence joins TRBV28 and TRBJ1-4, with 9 bases aligning to TRBD1. V was clipped by 6 bases and J by 3 bases; unmatched bases: 14. Germline V lookup: CDR1 MDHEN, CDR2 SYDVKM. The CDR3 has 18 residues. The CDR3 bases are TGTGCCAGCAGCTCAACTTATCGGGGGACAGGGCCTAATGAAAAACTGTTTTTT. It yields the protein CASSSTYRGTGPNEKLFF.

The V call is TRBV5-4, the J call TRBJ2-5; D might be TRBD1 or TRBD2, each matching 5 bases. CDR1 and CDR2 (germline): SGHNT, YYREEE (reference sequence). The CDR3 is made up of 18 amino acids. The V and J ends lost 0 bases and 2 bases respectively, with 20 bases between them. The CDR3 nucleotides read TGTGCCAGCAGCTTGGGGCCCACCGGGACGGCAGGACAAGAGACCCAGTACTTC. It is translated as CASSLGPTGTAGQETQYF.

Turning to this clone: This same CDR3 is encoded by further DNA sequences in the sample. The gene calls are TRBV28 and TRBJ2-3; D call uncertain. Trimming removed 6 bases from V and 1 base from J, with 5 bases in between. The CDR3 has 12 residues. Germline lookup yields CDR1 MDHEN and CDR2 SYDVKM. The CDR3 protein is CASSPRTDTQYF. The CDR3 bases are TGTGCCAGCAGCCCCCGCACAGATACGCAGTATTTT.

The chain uses TRBV5-1 and TRBJ1-4; tentatively, D is TRBD1 (5 bases). The V gene lost 0 bases and the J gene lost 8 bases, with 8 bases spanning the gap. The germline gives CDR1 SGHRS, CDR2 YFSETQ. The CDR3 totals 13 residues. Written as DNA, the CDR3 is TGCGCCAGCAGCTTGGCGTGGGGGGAAAAACTGTTTTTT. Protein: CASSLAWGEKLFF.

This sequence joins TRBV27 and TRBJ2-7; D not resolved. V was shortened by 6 bases and J by 3 bases, with 18 bases between the two germline ends. The germline CDR1 and CDR2 sequences are MNHEY and SMNVEV (reference sequence). The CDR3 spans 15 residues. CDR3 nucleotides: TGTGCCAGCAGATCTTCGATAGGCCCCTTCTACGAGCAGTACTTC. Protein: CASRSSIGPFYEQYF.

The chain combines TRBV2 with TRBJ2-5, with no clear D. CDR3 length equals 14 residues. CDR1 SNHLY and CDR2 FYNNEI come from the germline V gene. Trimming cost V 3 bases and J 5 bases, with 13 bases left between them. CDR3 amino acids: CASSESTSVETQYF. The CDR3 DNA is TGTGCCAGCAGTGAGAGTACCTCCGTGGAGACCCAGTACTTC. Full variable domain (missing parts from reference TRBV2 and TRBJ2-5): EPEVTQTPSHQVTQMGQEVILRCVPISNHLYFYWYRQILGQKVEFLVSFYNNEISEKSEIFDDQFSVERPDGSNFTLKIRSTKLEDSAMYFCASSESTSVETQYFGPGTRLLVL.

The chain is built from TRBV4-1 and TRBJ2-5; 10 positions match TRBD2. Germline CDR1 is MGHRA and CDR2 is YSYEKL. This CDR3 region has 16 residues. Trimming removed 3 bases from V and 5 bases from J; junction bases left unmatched: 9. CDR3 in amino acids: CASSHSGGAPRETQYF. The CDR3 DNA reads as TGCGCCAGCAGCCACAGCGGGGGGGCCCCCCGGGAGACCCAGTACTTC.

This CDR3 reads CASTSGDVWANVLTF. For the CDR3, the DNA is TGTGCCAGCACCTCGGGAGATGTATGGGCCAACGTCCTGACTTTC. V gene TRBV25-1 combines with J gene TRBJ2-6; a weak D match, TRBD2 (6 bases). The CDR3 consists of 15 residues. V was shortened by 7 bases and J by 5 bases, with 15 bases between the two germline ends. CDR1 and CDR2 from the germline V gene are MGHDK and SYGVNS.

This clone appeared once. Other DNA variants within this sample encode the same CDR3. The gene calls are TRBV18 and TRBJ1-4; D might be TRBD1 (5 bases). CDR1 is KGHSH and CDR2 is LQKENI in the germline V gene. V was clipped by 0 bases and J by 8 bases, with 10 bases between them. The CDR3 extends over 14 amino acids. The CDR3 protein is CASSPPGAQEKLFF. DNA of the CDR3: TGTGCCAGCTCACCACCAGGGGCACAGGAAAAACTGTTTTTT. Using reference TRBV18 and TRBJ1-4 for the parts outside the CDR3, the full variable domain is NAGVMQNPRHLVRRRGQEARLRCSPMKGHSHVYWYRQLPEEGLKFMVYLQKENIIDESGMPKERFSAEFPKEGPSILRIQQVVRGDSAAYFCASSPPGAQEKLFFGSGTQLSVL.

The V gene is TRBV6-1, the J gene TRBJ1-2; the D is unclear. Looked up from germline, CDR1 is MNHNS and CDR2 is SASEGT. With 2 bases removed from V and 7 bases from J, the gap between germline ends came to 23 bases. The CDR3 is 17 residues long. The CDR3 nucleotides read TGTGCCAGCAGTGAATTTCTCTTGGAGGGCCCGGGGAGTGGCTACACCTTC. Protein product: CASSEFLLEGPGSGYTF.

This rearrangement joins TRBV27 to TRBJ2-7; D is ambiguous. The germline V and J ends were trimmed by 4 bases and 0 bases, with 7 bases remaining between them. In germline, CDR1 is MNHEY, CDR2 SMNVEV (reference sequence). The length of the CDR3 is 13 residues. Here the CDR3 reads CASSWSDSYEQYF. CDR3 DNA: TGTGCCAGCAGTTGGTCAGACTCCTACGAGCAGTACTTC.

The chain is built from TRBV6-5 and TRBJ1-2; TRBD1 might be the D (5 bases). The germline V gene encodes CDR1 MNHEY and CDR2 SVGAGI. The CDR3 runs 13 residues. V lost 4 bases, J lost 5 bases, and 11 bases lay in between. The CDR3 loop is CASSWGPVYGYTF. CDR3 nucleotides: TGTGCCAGCAGTTGGGGACCGGTGTATGGCTACACCTTC.